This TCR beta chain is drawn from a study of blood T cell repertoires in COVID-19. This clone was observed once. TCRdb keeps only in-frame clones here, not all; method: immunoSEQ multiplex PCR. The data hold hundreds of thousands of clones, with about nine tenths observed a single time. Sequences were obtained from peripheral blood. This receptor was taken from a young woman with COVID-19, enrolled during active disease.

CDR3 nucleotide sequence: TGTGCCAGCAATCCCATGGGGACAGGGAGGTATGGCTACACCTTC. Encoded protein: CASNPMGTGRYGYTF. This rearrangement joins TRBV6-5 to TRBJ1-2; 9 nucleotides align to TRBD1. The germline V gene encodes CDR1 MNHEY and CDR2 SVGAGI. The V gene end was trimmed by 7 bases and the J gene end by 5 bases; junction bases not matched to a gene: 11. The CDR3 loop spans 15 amino acids.